Below, 10 T cell receptor beta chains from the same sample are listed, as sequenced in a study of control samples from healthy donors and cancer patients. Measured with immunoSEQ multiplex PCR; TCRdb has only the in-frame clones, and not every one. Of under 450,000 clones in the sample, 80% to 95% are singletons; the top ten hold over 5.5%. Source material: PBMCs. These receptors were obtained from a man aged 40-50 years with head and neck cancer.

The chain recombines TRBV28 with TRBJ2-3, with 10 bases fitting TRBD1. The CDR3 contains 14 residues. CDR1 is MDHEN and CDR2 is SYDVKM in the germline V gene. V lost 5 bases to trimming and J lost 3 bases; unmatched junction nucleotides: 2. CDR3 DNA sequence: TGTGCCAGCAGTCGGACAGGGGGAACAGATACGCAGTATTTT. It codes for CASSRTGGTDTQYF.

The V gene is TRBV11-2, the J gene TRBJ2-7, with D maybe TRBD2 (5 bases). V lost 1 base to trimming and J lost 3 bases, with 7 bases between them. The CDR3 consists of 13 residues. CDR1 is SGHAT, CDR2 FQNNGV, per germline. CDR3 nucleotide sequence: TGTGCCAGCAGCTTAGGACTATTCTACGAGCAGTACTTC. This translates into CASSLGLFYEQYF.

This sequence joins TRBV29-1 and TRBJ2-3; 11 bases map to TRBD2. The CDR3 sequence is 15 residues long. The J segment lost 4 bases and the V segment lost 1 base, leaving 4 bases of the junction unmatched. Germline assignment: CDR1 SQVTM and CDR2 ANQGSEA. The CDR3 spells CSVEGLAGIADTQYF. In DNA, the CDR3 is TGCAGCGTTGAAGGACTAGCGGGGATCGCAGATACGCAGTATTTT.

V is TRBV7-2 and J is TRBJ1-1; TRBD1 agrees at 9 bases. Trimming at V came to 2 bases and at J to 7 bases, leaving 8 bases not matched to a gene. This CDR3 is 15 amino acids long. In germline, CDR1 is SGHTA, CDR2 FQGNSA. The CDR3 protein is CASSLWGGQGNEAFF. CDR3 nucleotide sequence: TGTGCCAGCAGCTTATGGGGGGGACAGGGTAATGAAGCTTTCTTT. The variable domain in full, completed from reference TRBV7-2 and TRBJ1-1, reads GAGVSQSPSNKVTEKGKDVELRCDPISGHTALYWYRQSLGQGLEFLIYFQGNSAPDKSGLPSDRFSAERTGGSVSTLTIQRTQQEDSAVYLCASSLWGGQGNEAFFGQGTRLTVV.

The gene calls are TRBV6-5 and TRBJ1-1; D not certain. This CDR3 is built from 15 residues. Deletions cut 0 bases from V and 0 bases from J, with 8 bases between. Germline V lookup: CDR1 MNHEY, CDR2 SVGAGI. The CDR3 coding sequence is TGTGCCAGCAGTTACTCGAGGACTGTGAACACTGAAGCTTTCTTT. Its translation: CASSYSRTVNTEAFF.

The chain recombines TRBV3-1 (or the pseudogene TRBV3-2) with TRBJ1-5; the match to TRBD1 covers 9 bases. This CDR3 is 16 amino acids long. Germline V gene sequence: CDR1 LGHDT, CDR2 YNNKEL (reference sequence). With V trimmed by 4 bases and J by 3 bases, 7 bases remained unmatched. The CDR3 loop is CASSPATGGHNQPQHF. The CDR3 DNA sequence: TGTGCCAGCAGCCCGGCGACAGGGGGTCACAATCAGCCCCAGCATTTT.

The count of this clone is one. The chain recombines TRBV6-4 with TRBJ2-2; D tentatively fits TRBD1 or TRBD2 (5 bases each). Germline CDR1 MRHNA, CDR2 SNTAGT. The CDR3 is 14 amino acids. V was cut by 6 bases and J by 5 bases, with 13 bases left in between. The CDR3 nucleotides read TGTGCCAGCAGAACGGGACCCGGAACCGGGGAGCTGTTTTTT. This gives the protein CASRTGPGTGELFF.

The chain recombines TRBV10-2 with TRBJ2-3; 16 bases are a match to TRBD2. The CDR3 covers 15 residues. The ends lost 4 bases at V and 8 bases at J; junction bases unmatched: 3. Germline values: CDR1 WSHSY, CDR2 SAAADI. CDR3 sequence reads: CASSVGLAGGGTQYF. The CDR3 coding sequence is TGCGCCAGCAGTGTGGGACTAGCGGGGGGGGGTACGCAGTATTTT.

The rearrangement uses TRBV25-1 and TRBJ1-6; the match to TRBD1 covers 9 bases. Per germline, CDR1 MGHDK and CDR2 SYGVNS. CDR3 size: 15 residues. V lost 5 bases to trimming and J lost 5 bases; unmatched junction nucleotides: 4. CDR3: CASSSRTGDNSPLHF. CDR3 nucleotide sequence: TGTGCCAGCAGTTCCAGGACAGGGGATAATTCACCCCTCCACTTT. Full variable domain (rest looked up from reference TRBV25-1 and TRBJ1-6): EADIYQTPRYLVIGTGKKITLECSQTMGHDKMYWYQQDPGMELHLIHYSYGVNSTEKGDLSSESTVSRIRTEHFPLTLESARPSHTSQYLCASSSRTGDNSPLHFGNGTRLTVT.

This clone was found once. This chain joins TRBV10-2 and TRBJ1-4; D unclear. There are 16 residues in the CDR3. Trimming stripped 2 bases from V and 2 bases from J, with 12 bases between. Germline values: CDR1 WSHSY, CDR2 SAAADI. The CDR3, as DNA: TGCGCCAGCAGTGAGCCGAACAGAGTCACTAATGAAAAACTGTTTTTT. Its translation: CASSEPNRVTNEKLFF.